This entry lists 16 T cell receptor beta chains sequenced from one sample in a study of T cell changes during pregnancy in multiple sclerosis. The data were produced by immunoSEQ multiplex PCR, yet TCRdb's version contains in-frame clones alone and is incomplete. The table lists 100,000 to 150,000 clones, approximately 94% of them singletons, with roughly 5.7% in the top ten. Sequenced here: peripheral blood, sampled before pregnancy. The origin of the receptors is a female donor with multiple sclerosis, enrolled in a pregnancy study.

The rearrangement links TRBV28 to TRBJ2-3, with 7 bases fitting TRBD1. The CDR3 runs 13 residues. Germline CDR1 and CDR2: MDHEN and SYDVKM. Trimming removed 9 bases from V and 2 bases from J; junction bases left unmatched: 5. The CDR3 DNA follows: TGTGCCAGTAAAGACAGGGCCACAGATACGCAGTATTTT. It translates to CASKDRATDTQYF.

The rearrangement uses TRBV20-1 and TRBJ1-1; D ambiguous. Trimming cost V 6 bases and J 3 bases, with 8 bases left between them. CDR1 DFQATT and CDR2 SNEGSKA come from the germline V gene (reference sequence). CDR3 length: 11 residues. CDR3 DNA: TGCAGTGCCGGCCGGGACACTGAAGCTTTCTTT. It is translated as CSAGRDTEAFF.

The chain joins TRBV30 to TRBJ2-4, with a possible D match to TRBD2 (6 bases). Germline V gene lookup returns CDR1 GTSNPN and CDR2 SVGIG (reference sequence). There are 13 residues in the CDR3. The V gene lost 1 base and the J gene lost 8 bases, with 12 bases spanning the gap. As DNA, the CDR3 is TGTGCCTGGAGTGGGGGGGAGTGGGACATTCAGTACTTC. The encoded protein is CAWSGGEWDIQYF.

The chain joins TRBV4-2 to TRBJ1-2; perhaps TRBD1 as D (5 bases). Trimming removed 0 bases from V and 0 bases from J, with 11 bases in between. The germline V gene has CDR1 LGHNA and CDR2 YNFKEQ. This CDR3 comprises 16 residues. In DNA, the CDR3 is TGTGCCAGCAGCCAAGACCCCGGGGGGACTAACTATGGCTACACCTTC. Translating it yields CASSQDPGGTNYGYTF.

This clone was seen once. The V gene is TRBV2, the J gene TRBJ1-2, with 7 bases matching TRBD1. Germline lookup yields CDR1 SNHLY and CDR2 FYNNEI. V trimming: 6 bases; J trimming: 4 bases; junction bases outside the gene matches: 11. The CDR3 extends over 15 amino acids. CDR3 nucleotide sequence: TGTGCCAGCAGAACAGGGGAGAGGGAAGTCTATGGCTACACCTTC. The encoded protein is CASRTGEREVYGYTF.

The count of this clone is one. The V and J genes are TRBV4-1 and TRBJ2-1, with 9 bases fitting TRBD1. V was pared by 4 bases and J by 7 bases, with 8 bases of the junction left unmatched. Per germline, CDR1 MGHRA and CDR2 YSYEKL. CDR3 size: 15 residues. The CDR3 region is CASSPDRGGWNEQFF. The CDR3 DNA is TGCGCCAGCAGCCCCGACAGGGGGGGCTGGAATGAGCAGTTCTTC.

The chain combines TRBV4-2 with TRBJ2-3; 12 nucleotides align to TRBD2. The V gene's germline CDR1 is LGHNA and CDR2 YNFKEQ. The junction had 6 bases not matched to a gene; V was cut back by 0 bases and J by 2 bases. The CDR3 is 18 amino acids. The CDR3 reads CASSQEPLAGGLTDTQYF. CDR3 DNA: TGTGCCAGCAGCCAAGAGCCCCTAGCGGGGGGGCTCACAGATACGCAGTATTTT.

The chain joins TRBV10-2 to TRBJ2-1, with a possible D match to TRBD1 (7 bases). Deletions cut 6 bases from V and 1 base from J, with 13 bases between. CDR1 and CDR2 from the germline V gene are WSHSY and SAAADI. This CDR3 spans 15 amino acids. CDR3 nucleotides: TGCGCCAGCAGGGGAGGCAGGGGGTCCTACAATGAGCAGTTCTTC. Residues: CASRGGRGSYNEQFF.

This chain connects TRBV19 to TRBJ1-5; 7 nucleotides match TRBD1. There are 14 residues in the CDR3. The germline V gene encodes CDR1 LNHDA and CDR2 SQIVND (reference sequence). V lost 2 bases, J lost 4 bases, and 2 bases stayed unmatched. This CDR3 is CASSITGENQPQHF. Here the CDR3 DNA reads TGTGCCAGTAGTATAACAGGGGAGAATCAGCCCCAGCATTTT.

The chain couples TRBV2 to TRBJ2-7; D perhaps matches TRBD2 (6 bases). This CDR3 is built from 18 residues. V was shortened by 2 bases and J by 2 bases, with 22 bases between the two germline ends. From germline, CDR1 is SNHLY and CDR2 FYNNEI. CDR3 region: CASSERQGGTGAPYEQYF. CDR3 in DNA: TGTGCCAGCAGTGAAAGGCAGGGCGGAACGGGAGCTCCCTACGAGCAGTACTTC.

The V gene is TRBV15, the J gene TRBJ2-6; D call uncertain. This CDR3 is built from 16 residues. Trimming took 0 bases from V and 0 from J, leaving 6 bases between them. CDR1 is LNHNV and CDR2 is YYDKDF in the germline V gene (reference sequence). CDR3 DNA sequence: TGTGCCACCAGCAGAGATGGAGTCTCTGGGGCCAACGTCCTGACTTTC. Amino acid sequence: CATSRDGVSGANVLTF.

This chain joins TRBV10-1 and TRBJ2-4; TRBD2 matches at 13 bases. The CDR3 length is 17 residues. V trimming: 10 bases; J trimming: 7 bases; junction bases outside the gene matches: 16. Germline-derived CDR1 and CDR2 are WNHNN and SYGVQD (reference sequence). CDR3 protein: CATAALAGGMGENIQYF. In DNA, the CDR3 is TGCGCCACAGCAGCACTAGCGGGAGGGATGGGCGAGAACATTCAGTACTTC.

The CDR3, as DNA: TGTGCCAGCAGCTTAAGCACAGGGAATGGCTACACCTTC. Amino acid sequence: CASSLSTGNGYTF. This chain links TRBV7-9 with TRBJ1-2, with D possibly matching TRBD1 (6 bases). The ends were cut back, 2 bases at V and 6 bases at J, with 10 bases in the middle. The CDR3 totals 13 residues. The germline CDR1 and CDR2 sequences are SEHNR and FQNEAQ (reference sequence).

The V gene is TRBV15, the J gene TRBJ2-3, with TRBD1 matching 9 bases. In germline, CDR1 is LNHNV, CDR2 YYDKDF (reference sequence). The ends lost 1 base at V and 5 bases at J; junction bases unmatched: 13. The CDR3 runs 18 residues. The DNA of the CDR3 is TGTGCCACCAGCAGAGCACCACAGGGGGCGCGAGTAGGAGATACGCAGTATTTT. Translated, it gives CATSRAPQGARVGDTQYF.

The count of this clone is one. This chain connects TRBV5-1 to TRBJ2-5; 13 bases fit TRBD2. Germline V gene data show CDR1 as SGHRS and CDR2 as YFSETQ. After removal of 4 bases from V and 1 base from J, the junction contained 1 base not matched to a gene. There are 15 residues in the CDR3. This chain's CDR3 is CASSRTSGGQETQYF. The DNA for the CDR3 is TGCGCCAGCAGCCGGACTAGCGGGGGCCAAGAGACCCAGTACTTC.

The chain couples TRBV2 to TRBJ1-5; D is perhaps TRBD1 (6 bases). The CDR3 consists of 14 residues. Germline assignment: CDR1 SNHLY and CDR2 FYNNEI. V shed 3 bases and J shed 6 bases, with 12 bases lying between them. CDR3 loop: CASSEGAYRQPQHF. The CDR3 DNA is TGTGCCAGCAGTGAGGGGGCTTACCGTCAGCCCCAGCATTTT.